The 7 T cell receptor beta chains listed next were all sequenced from one sample in a study of T cell changes during pregnancy in multiple sclerosis. Sequencing was performed with immunoSEQ multiplex PCR; in TCRdb, only in-frame clones are kept and a portion is missing. The sample has around 19,000 clones, about 85% seen once. The sample here was CD8+ T cells from peripheral blood mononuclear cells, taken after pregnancy. The receptors stem from a female donor with multiple sclerosis, enrolled in a pregnancy study.

For this clone: A single base is all that separates this from a far larger clone, so a read error is likely. Other DNA sequences within the sample encode an identical CDR3. The CDR3 loop reads CASSQGVRAGYEQYF. In DNA form, the CDR3 reads TGCGCCAGCAGCCAAGGGGTCAGGGCGGGATACGAGCAGTATTTC. The chain is built from TRBV4-3 and TRBJ2-7; perhaps TRBD2 as D (6 bases). The CDR3 has 15 residues. Germline V gives CDR1 LGHNA, CDR2 YSLEER.

V gene TRBV10-2 combines with J gene TRBJ1-6, with a weak D call TRBD1 (5 bases). Germline-derived CDR1 and CDR2 are WSHSY and SAAADI. The CDR3 runs 16 residues. V lost 3 bases, J lost 2 bases, and 11 bases lay in between. CDR3 nucleotides: TGCGCCAGCAGTGACCCGAACAGGCCCTATAATTCACCCCTCCACTTT. Encoded protein: CASSDPNRPYNSPLHF.

CDR3 DNA: TGTGCCAGCAGTGATGTTTTGGACAGTGTTAACTATGGCTACACCTTC. As protein: CASSDVLDSVNYGYTF. The chain combines TRBV2 with TRBJ1-2, with D tentatively TRBD1 (6 bases). The CDR3 covers 16 residues. The germline gives CDR1 SNHLY, CDR2 FYNNEI. V lost 3 bases and J lost 1, with 15 bases in between.

The chain employs TRBV4-3 and TRBJ1-2; maybe TRBD1 (5 bases). The CDR3 spans 15 residues. Germline-derived CDR1 and CDR2 are LGHNA and YSLEER. Trimming stripped 0 bases from V and 4 bases from J, with 12 bases between. The CDR3, as DNA: TGCGCCAGCAGCCAAGATCGGGGGTATGGCTATGGCTACACCTTC. It encodes CASSQDRGYGYGYTF.

The chain links TRBV4-2 to TRBJ2-7; TRBD2 aligns across 8 bases. V lost 3 bases, J lost 3 bases, and 19 bases stayed unmatched. This CDR3 region has 19 residues. Germline V gene lookup returns CDR1 LGHNA and CDR2 YNFKEQ. CDR3 in DNA: TGTGCCAGCAGCCAGATCACCCAGCAGGCAGGCGGGGGGTACTACGAGCAGTACTTC. It encodes CASSQITQQAGGGYYEQYF.

The chain recombines TRBV27 with TRBJ1-2; 7 nucleotides match TRBD1. CDR3 size: 15 residues. Germline loops: CDR1 MNHEY, CDR2 SMNVEV (reference sequence). The J segment lost 2 bases and the V segment lost 5 bases, leaving 8 bases of the junction unmatched. In DNA form, the CDR3 reads TGTGCCAGCAGTCCCCCCGGACAGGCAAACTATGGCTACACCTTC. Translated, it gives CASSPPGQANYGYTF.

This clone was recorded only once. The V and J genes are TRBV7-6 and TRBJ2-1; TRBD2 aligns across 11 bases. V gave up 5 bases and J gave up 4 bases; unmatched junction bases: 4. Germline assignment: CDR1 SGHVS and CDR2 FNYEAQ. The CDR3 loop spans 15 amino acids. The DNA for the CDR3 is TGTGCCAGCAGCAAGGGACTAGCGGTGTACAATGAGCAGTTCTTC. Residues: CASSKGLAVYNEQFF.